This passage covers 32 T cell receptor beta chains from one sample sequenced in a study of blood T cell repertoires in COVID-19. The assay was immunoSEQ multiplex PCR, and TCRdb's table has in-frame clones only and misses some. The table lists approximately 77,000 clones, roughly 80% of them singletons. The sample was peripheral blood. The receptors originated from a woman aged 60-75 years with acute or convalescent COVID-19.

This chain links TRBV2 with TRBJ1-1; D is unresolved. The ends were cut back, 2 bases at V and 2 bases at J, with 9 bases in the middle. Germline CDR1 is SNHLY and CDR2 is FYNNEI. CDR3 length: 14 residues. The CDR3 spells CASSEWEGNTEAFF. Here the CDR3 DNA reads TGTGCCAGCAGTGAATGGGAGGGAAACACTGAAGCTTTCTTT.

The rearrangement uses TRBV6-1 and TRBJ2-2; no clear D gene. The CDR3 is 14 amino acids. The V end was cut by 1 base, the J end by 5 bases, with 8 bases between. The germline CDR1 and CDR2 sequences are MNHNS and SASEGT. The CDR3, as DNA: TGTGCCAGCAGTGAAGTCAGAGCGACCGGGGAGCTGTTTTTT. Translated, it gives CASSEVRATGELFF.

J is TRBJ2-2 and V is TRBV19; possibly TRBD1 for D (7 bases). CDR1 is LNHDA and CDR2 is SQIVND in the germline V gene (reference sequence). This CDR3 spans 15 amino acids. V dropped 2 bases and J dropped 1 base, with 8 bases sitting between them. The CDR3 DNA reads TGTGCCAGTAGTATACAGGGGGGGAACACCGGGGAGCTGTTTTTT. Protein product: CASSIQGGNTGELFF.

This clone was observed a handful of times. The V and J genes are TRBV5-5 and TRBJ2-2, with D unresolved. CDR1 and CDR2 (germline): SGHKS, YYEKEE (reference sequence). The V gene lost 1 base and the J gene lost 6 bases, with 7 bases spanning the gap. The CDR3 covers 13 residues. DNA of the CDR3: TGTGCCAGCAGCTTGAGAGTTCCCGGGGAGCTGTTTTTT. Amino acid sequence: CASSLRVPGELFF.

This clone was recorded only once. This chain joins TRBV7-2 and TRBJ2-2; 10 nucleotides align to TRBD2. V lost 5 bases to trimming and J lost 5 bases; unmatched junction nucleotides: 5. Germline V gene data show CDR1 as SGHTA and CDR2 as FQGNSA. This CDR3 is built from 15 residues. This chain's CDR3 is CASSGLAVPTGELFF. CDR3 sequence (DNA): TGTGCCAGCAGCGGACTAGCGGTTCCTACCGGGGAGCTGTTTTTT.

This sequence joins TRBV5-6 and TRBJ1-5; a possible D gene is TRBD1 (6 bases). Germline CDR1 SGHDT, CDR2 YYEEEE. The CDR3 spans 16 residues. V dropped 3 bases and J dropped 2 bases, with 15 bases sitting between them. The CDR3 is CASSSGQPGGNQPQHF. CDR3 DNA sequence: TGTGCCAGCAGCTCTGGACAGCCCGGAGGCAATCAGCCCCAGCATTTT.

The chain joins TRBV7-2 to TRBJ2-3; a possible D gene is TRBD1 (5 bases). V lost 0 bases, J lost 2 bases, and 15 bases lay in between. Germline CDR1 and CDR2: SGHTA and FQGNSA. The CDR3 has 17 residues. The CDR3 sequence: CASSLAKGFGLTDTQYF. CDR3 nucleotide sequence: TGTGCCAGCAGCTTAGCGAAGGGGTTTGGGCTCACAGATACGCAGTATTTT.

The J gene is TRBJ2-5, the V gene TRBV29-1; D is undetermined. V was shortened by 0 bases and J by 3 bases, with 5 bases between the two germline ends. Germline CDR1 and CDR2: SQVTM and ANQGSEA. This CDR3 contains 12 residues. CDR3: CSVEDQEETQYF. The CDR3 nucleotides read TGCAGCGTTGAAGACCAGGAAGAGACCCAGTACTTC.

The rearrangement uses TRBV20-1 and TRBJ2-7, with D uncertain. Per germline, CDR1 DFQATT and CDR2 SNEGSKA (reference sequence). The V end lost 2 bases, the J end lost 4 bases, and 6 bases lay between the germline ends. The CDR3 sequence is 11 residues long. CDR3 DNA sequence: TGCAGTGCTAGATCGGGTTACGAGCAGTACTTC. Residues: CSARSGYEQYF.

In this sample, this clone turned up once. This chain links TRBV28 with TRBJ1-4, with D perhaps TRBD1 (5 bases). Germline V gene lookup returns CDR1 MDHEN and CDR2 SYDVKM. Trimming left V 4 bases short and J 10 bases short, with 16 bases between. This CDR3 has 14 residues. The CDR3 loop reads CASSSPRGGRKLFF. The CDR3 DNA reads TGTGCCAGCAGTTCCCCAAGGGGAGGCCGAAAACTGTTTTTT. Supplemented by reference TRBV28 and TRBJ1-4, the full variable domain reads DVKVTQSSRYLVKRTGEKVFLECVQDMDHENMFWYRQDPGLGLRLIYFSYDVKMKEKGDIPEGYSVSREKKERFSLILESASTNQTSMYLCASSSPRGGRKLFFGSGTQLSVL.

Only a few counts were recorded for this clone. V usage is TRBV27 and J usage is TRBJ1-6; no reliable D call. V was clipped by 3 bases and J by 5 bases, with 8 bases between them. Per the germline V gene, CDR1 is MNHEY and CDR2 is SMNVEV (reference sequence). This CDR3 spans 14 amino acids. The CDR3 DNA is TGTGCCAGCAGTTTTAACAGTAATAATTCACCCCTCCACTTT. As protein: CASSFNSNNSPLHF.

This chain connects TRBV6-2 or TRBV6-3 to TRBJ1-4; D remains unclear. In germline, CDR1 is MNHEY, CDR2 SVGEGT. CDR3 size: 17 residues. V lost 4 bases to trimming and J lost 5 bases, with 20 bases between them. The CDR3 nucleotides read TGTGCCAGCAGTTCCCGGACGACGAGGGTCAGCAATGAAAAACTGTTTTTT. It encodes CASSSRTTRVSNEKLFF.

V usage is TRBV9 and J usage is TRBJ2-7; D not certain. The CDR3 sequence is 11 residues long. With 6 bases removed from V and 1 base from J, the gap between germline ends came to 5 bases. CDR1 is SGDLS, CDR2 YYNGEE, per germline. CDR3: CASTLSYEQYV. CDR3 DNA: TGTGCCAGCACCCTATCCTACGAGCAGTACGTC.

This CDR3 reads CARRGPRDTNNSPLHF. DNA for the CDR3: TGTGCCAGAAGGGGCCCCCGGGACACCAATAATTCACCCCTCCACTTT. J is TRBJ1-6 and V is TRBV5-3; perhaps TRBD1 as D (6 bases). TRBV5-3 is placed among ORFs of uncertain function. Trimming pared 5 bases from V and 5 bases from J, leaving 17 bases between. The CDR3 contains 16 residues.

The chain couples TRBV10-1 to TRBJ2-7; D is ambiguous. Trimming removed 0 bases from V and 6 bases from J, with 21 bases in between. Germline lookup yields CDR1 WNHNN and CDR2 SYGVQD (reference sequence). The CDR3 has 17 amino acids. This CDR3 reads CASSESGRSFSRGEQYV. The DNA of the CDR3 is TGCGCCAGCAGTGAGTCCGGCCGGAGCTTTAGTCGTGGCGAGCAGTACGTC.

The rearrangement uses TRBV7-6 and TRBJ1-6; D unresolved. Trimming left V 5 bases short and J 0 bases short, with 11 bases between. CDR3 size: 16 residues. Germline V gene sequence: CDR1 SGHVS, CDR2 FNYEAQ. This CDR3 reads CASSPRSSSYNSPLHF. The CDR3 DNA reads TGTGCCAGCAGCCCCCGATCTAGCTCCTATAATTCACCCCTCCACTTT.

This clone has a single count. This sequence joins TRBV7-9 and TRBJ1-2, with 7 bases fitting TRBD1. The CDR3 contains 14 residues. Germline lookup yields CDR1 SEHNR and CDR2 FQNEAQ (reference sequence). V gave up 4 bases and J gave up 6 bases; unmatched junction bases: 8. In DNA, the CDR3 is TGTGCCAGCAGCTCCGACAGGGACGGCCATGGCTACACCTTC. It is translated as CASSSDRDGHGYTF. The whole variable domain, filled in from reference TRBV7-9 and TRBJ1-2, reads DTGVSQNPRHKITKRGQNVTFRCDPISEHNRLYWYRQTLGQGPEFLTYFQNEAQLEKSRLLSDRFSAERPKGSFSTLEIQRTEQGDSAMYLCASSSDRDGHGYTFGSGTRLTVV.

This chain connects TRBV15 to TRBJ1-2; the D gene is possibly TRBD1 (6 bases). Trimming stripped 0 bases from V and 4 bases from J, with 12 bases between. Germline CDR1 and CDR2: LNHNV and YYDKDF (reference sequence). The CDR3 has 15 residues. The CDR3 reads CATSRDSRTAYGYTF. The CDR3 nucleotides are TGTGCCACCAGCAGAGATTCCCGGACAGCCTATGGCTACACCTTC. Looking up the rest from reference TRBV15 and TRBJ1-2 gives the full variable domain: DAMVIQNPRYQVTQFGKPVTLSCSQTLNHNVMYWYQQKSSQAPKLLFHYYDKDFNNEADTPDNFQSRRPNTSFCFLDIRSPGLGDTAMYLCATSRDSRTAYGYTFGSGTRLTVV.

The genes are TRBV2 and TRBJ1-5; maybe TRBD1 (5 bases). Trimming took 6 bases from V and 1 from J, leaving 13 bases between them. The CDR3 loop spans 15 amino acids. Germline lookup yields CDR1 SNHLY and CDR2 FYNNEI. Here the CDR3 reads CASSGGRLSNQPQHF. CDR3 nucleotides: TGTGCCAGCAGCGGGGGACGGCTAAGCAATCAGCCCCAGCATTTT. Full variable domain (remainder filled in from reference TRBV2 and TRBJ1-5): EPEVTQTPSHQVTQMGQEVILRCVPISNHLYFYWYRQILGQKVEFLVSFYNNEISEKSEIFDDQFSVERPDGSNFTLKIRSTKLEDSAMYFCASSGGRLSNQPQHFGDGTRLSIL.

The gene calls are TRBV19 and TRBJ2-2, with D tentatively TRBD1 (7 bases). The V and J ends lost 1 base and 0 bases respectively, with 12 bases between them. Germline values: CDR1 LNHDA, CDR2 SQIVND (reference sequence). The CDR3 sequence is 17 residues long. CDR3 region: CASSIGQGGANTGELFF. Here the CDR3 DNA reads TGTGCCAGTAGTATAGGCCAGGGGGGTGCGAACACCGGGGAGCTGTTTTTT.

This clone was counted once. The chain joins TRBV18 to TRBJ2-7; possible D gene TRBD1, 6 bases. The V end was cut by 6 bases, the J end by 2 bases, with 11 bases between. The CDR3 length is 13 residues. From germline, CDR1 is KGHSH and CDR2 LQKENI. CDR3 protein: CASSRTETYEQYF. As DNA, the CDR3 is TGTGCCAGCTCCCGGACAGAGACCTACGAGCAGTACTTC.

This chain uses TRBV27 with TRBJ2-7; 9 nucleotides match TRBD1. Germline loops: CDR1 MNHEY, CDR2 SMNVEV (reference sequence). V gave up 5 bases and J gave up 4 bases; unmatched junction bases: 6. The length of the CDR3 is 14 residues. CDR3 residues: CASSPDRGGYEQYF. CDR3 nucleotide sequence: TGTGCCAGCAGTCCCGACAGGGGGGGATACGAGCAGTACTTC.

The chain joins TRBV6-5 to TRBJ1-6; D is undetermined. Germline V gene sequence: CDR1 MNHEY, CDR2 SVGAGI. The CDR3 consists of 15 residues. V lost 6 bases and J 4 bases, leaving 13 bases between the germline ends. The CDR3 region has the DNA TGTGCCAGCAGAGGCGGGCAGAAGTATAATTCACCCCTCCACTTT. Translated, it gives CASRGGQKYNSPLHF.

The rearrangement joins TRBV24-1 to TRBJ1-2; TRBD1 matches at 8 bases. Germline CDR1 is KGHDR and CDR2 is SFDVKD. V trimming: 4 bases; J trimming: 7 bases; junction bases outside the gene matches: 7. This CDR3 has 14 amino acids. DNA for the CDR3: TGTGCCACCAGTGACCCGGACAGGGAGGCTGGCTACACCTTC. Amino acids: CATSDPDREAGYTF.

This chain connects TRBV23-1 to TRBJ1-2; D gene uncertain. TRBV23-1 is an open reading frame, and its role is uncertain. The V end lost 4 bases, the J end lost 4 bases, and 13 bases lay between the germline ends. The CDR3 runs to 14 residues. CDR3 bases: TGCGCCAGCAGTCTCCGGGATTGTGGCTATGGCTACACCTTC. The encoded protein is CASSLRDCGYGYTF.

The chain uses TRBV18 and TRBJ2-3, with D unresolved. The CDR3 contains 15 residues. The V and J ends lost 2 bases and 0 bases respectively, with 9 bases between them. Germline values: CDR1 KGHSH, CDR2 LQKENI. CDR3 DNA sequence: TGTGCCAGCTCACCAGCGACAACTAGCACAGATACGCAGTATTTT. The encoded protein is CASSPATTSTDTQYF.

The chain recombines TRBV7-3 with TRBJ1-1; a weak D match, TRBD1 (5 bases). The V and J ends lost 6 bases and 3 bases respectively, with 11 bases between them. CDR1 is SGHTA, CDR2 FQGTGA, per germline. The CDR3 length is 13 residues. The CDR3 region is CASSTTGHTEAFF. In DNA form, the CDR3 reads TGTGCCAGCAGTACCACAGGTCACACTGAAGCTTTCTTT. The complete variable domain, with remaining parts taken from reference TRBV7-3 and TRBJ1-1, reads GAGVSQTPSNKVTEKGKYVELRCDPISGHTALYWYRQSLGQGPEFLIYFQGTGAADDSGLPNDRFFAVRPEGSVSTLKIQRTERGDSAVYLCASSTTGHTEAFFGQGTRLTVV.

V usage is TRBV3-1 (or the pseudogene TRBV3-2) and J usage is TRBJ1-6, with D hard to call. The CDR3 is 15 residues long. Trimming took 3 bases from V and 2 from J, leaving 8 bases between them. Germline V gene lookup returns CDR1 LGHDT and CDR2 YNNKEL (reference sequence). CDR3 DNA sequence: TGTGCCAGCAGCCAGGACGGGACCTATAATTCACCCCTCCACTTT. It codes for CASSQDGTYNSPLHF.

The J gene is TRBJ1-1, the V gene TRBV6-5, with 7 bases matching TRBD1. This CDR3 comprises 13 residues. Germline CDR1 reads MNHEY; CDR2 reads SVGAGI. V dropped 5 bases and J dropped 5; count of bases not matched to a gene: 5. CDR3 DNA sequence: TGTGCCAGCAGTCCCACAGGGGAAACTGAAGCTTTCTTT. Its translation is CASSPTGETEAFF.

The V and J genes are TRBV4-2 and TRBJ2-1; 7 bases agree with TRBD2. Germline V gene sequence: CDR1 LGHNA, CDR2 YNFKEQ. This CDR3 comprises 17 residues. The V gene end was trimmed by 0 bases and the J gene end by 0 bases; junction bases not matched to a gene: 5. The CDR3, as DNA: TGTGCCAGCAGCCAAGAACTAAGCGGGGCCTCCTACAATGAGCAGTTCTTC. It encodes CASSQELSGASYNEQFF.

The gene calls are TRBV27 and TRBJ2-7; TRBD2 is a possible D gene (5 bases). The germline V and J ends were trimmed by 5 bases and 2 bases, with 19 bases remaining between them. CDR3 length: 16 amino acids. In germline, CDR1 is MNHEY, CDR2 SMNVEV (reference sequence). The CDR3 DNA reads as TGTGCCAGCAGTCCGCGGGCATTCAGGTTAGCCTACGAGCAGTACTTC. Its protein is CASSPRAFRLAYEQYF.

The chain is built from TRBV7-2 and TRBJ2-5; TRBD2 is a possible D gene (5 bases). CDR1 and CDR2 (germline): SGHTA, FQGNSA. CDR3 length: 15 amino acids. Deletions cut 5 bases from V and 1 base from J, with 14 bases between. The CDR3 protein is CASSQQGGGQETQYF. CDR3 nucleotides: TGTGCCAGCAGCCAGCAAGGAGGCGGCCAAGAGACCCAGTACTTC.